A selection of T cell receptor beta chains follows, all from one sample in a study of Ad26.COV2.S vaccination and SARS-CoV-2 variants. The repertoire was sequenced with immunoSEQ multiplex PCR; TCRdb's copy has only in-frame clones and lacks some. Of fewer than 900,000 clones detected, 89% appear once; the ten largest clones hold nearly 1.5%. Sequencing used peripheral blood, obtained in a trial of Ad26.COV2.S vaccine versus placebo. Receptors originate from a person aged 18-60 years who received the Ad26.COV2.S COVID-19 vaccine or a placebo. Both conserved end residues are part of each CDR3. Each record gives: J gene, CDR3 length, clone size, V gene, D gene, CDR3 DNA, CDR3 protein. The D gene is left open where the match is weak. Size is omitted from some rows. Given values are once, few, many or a class for expanded clones.

j_call: TRBJ2-7; cdr3_length: 15; clone_size: once; v_call: TRBV9; d_call: -; cdr3_nt: TGTGCCAGCAGCGTAGGGCCAGGGCCCACCTACGAGCAGTACTTC; cdr3_aa: CASSVGPGPTYEQYF
j_call: TRBJ2-3; cdr3_length: 17; clone_size: -; v_call: TRBV7-2; d_call: -; cdr3_nt: TGTGCCAGCAGCTTATCCCTTGGGGCAGGGGCAGCAGATACGCAGTATTTT; cdr3_aa: CASSLSLGAGAADTQYF
j_call: TRBJ1-1; cdr3_length: 13; clone_size: -; v_call: TRBV7-6; d_call: -; cdr3_nt: TGTGCCAGCAGCTTCGTAACTCCAGGGGAAGCTTTCTTT; cdr3_aa: CASSFVTPGEAFF
j_call: TRBJ2-2; cdr3_length: 14; clone_size: -; v_call: TRBV6-5; d_call: -; cdr3_nt: TGTGCCAGCAGCGCCCGGGATAGGAACGGGGAGCTGTTTTTT; cdr3_aa: CASSARDRNGELFF
j_call: TRBJ2-7; cdr3_length: 14; clone_size: -; v_call: TRBV27; d_call: -; cdr3_nt: TGTGCCAGCAGTCCGACGGAGGGCCTCTACGAGCAGTACTTC; cdr3_aa: CASSPTEGLYEQYF
j_call: TRBJ2-7; cdr3_length: 14; clone_size: -; v_call: TRBV5-4; d_call: -; cdr3_nt: TGTGCCAGCAGCTCGACAGGTAGCTCCTACGAGCAGTACTTC; cdr3_aa: CASSSTGSSYEQYF
j_call: TRBJ2-5; cdr3_length: 13; clone_size: -; v_call: TRBV7-7; d_call: -; cdr3_nt: TGTGCTAGCAGCCGCAGGGTTCGCGAGACCCAGTACTTC; cdr3_aa: CASSRRVRETQYF
j_call: TRBJ1-6; cdr3_length: 12; clone_size: -; v_call: TRBV5-6; d_call: -; cdr3_nt: TGTGCCAGCAGCTTTGACGGTTCACCCCTCCACTTT; cdr3_aa: CASSFDGSPLHF
j_call: TRBJ1-1; cdr3_length: 15; clone_size: -; v_call: TRBV19; d_call: TRBD1; cdr3_nt: TGTGCCAGTAAAGGCGACAGGGGGTCGAACACTGAAGCTTTCTTT; cdr3_aa: CASKGDRGSNTEAFF
j_call: TRBJ2-2; cdr3_length: 12; clone_size: few; v_call: TRBV14; d_call: -; cdr3_nt: TGTGCCAGCAGCCAAAGGTCCGGGGAGCTGTTTTTT; cdr3_aa: CASSQRSGELFF
j_call: TRBJ1-5; cdr3_length: 15; clone_size: -; v_call: TRBV19; d_call: -; cdr3_nt: TGTGCCAGTAGTCAGGTCTTCAATAGCAATCAGCCCCAGCATTTT; cdr3_aa: CASSQVFNSNQPQHF
j_call: TRBJ1-1; cdr3_length: 14; clone_size: -; v_call: TRBV27; d_call: -; cdr3_nt: TGTGCCAGCAGTCCCCGGCCCCGGAACACTGAAGCTTTCTTT; cdr3_aa: CASSPRPRNTEAFF
j_call: TRBJ2-6; cdr3_length: 15; clone_size: -; v_call: TRBV6-5; d_call: -; cdr3_nt: TGTGCCAGCAGCCGCCACAGGGCTGGGGCCAACGTCCTGACTTTC; cdr3_aa: CASSRHRAGANVLTF
j_call: TRBJ1-2; cdr3_length: 15; clone_size: -; v_call: TRBV6-4; d_call: -; cdr3_nt: TGTGCCAGCAGTGACTCGGGGAGGGAGGCAAAGGGCTACACCTTC; cdr3_aa: CASSDSGREAKGYTF
j_call: TRBJ1-5; cdr3_length: 14; clone_size: -; v_call: TRBV19; d_call: -; cdr3_nt: TGTGCCAGTAGTAAACACGACGGCAATCAGCCCCAGCATTTT; cdr3_aa: CASSKHDGNQPQHF
j_call: TRBJ1-6; cdr3_length: 13; clone_size: -; v_call: TRBV7-2; d_call: -; cdr3_nt: TGTGCCAGCAGCTTAGGGGACTTTCTTCCCCTCCACTTT; cdr3_aa: CASSLGDFLPLHF
j_call: TRBJ1-4; cdr3_length: 13; clone_size: -; v_call: TRBV15; d_call: -; cdr3_nt: TGTGCCACCAGCAGAGATCGCGGTGAAAAACTGTTTTTT; cdr3_aa: CATSRDRGEKLFF
j_call: TRBJ1-1; cdr3_length: 13; clone_size: -; v_call: TRBV24-1; d_call: -; cdr3_nt: TGTGCCACCGCCGTCGGACAGAACACTGAAGCTTTCTTT; cdr3_aa: CATAVGQNTEAFF
j_call: TRBJ2-2; cdr3_length: 14; clone_size: -; v_call: TRBV6-2/TRBV6-3; d_call: -; cdr3_nt: TGTGCCAGCAGTCGCGGACAGTCCACCGGGGAGCTGTTTTTT; cdr3_aa: CASSRGQSTGELFF
j_call: TRBJ2-6; cdr3_length: 14; clone_size: -; v_call: TRBV5-4; d_call: -; cdr3_nt: TGTGCCAGCAGCGGGGTGGCGGGGGCCAACGTCCTGACTTTC; cdr3_aa: CASSGVAGANVLTF
j_call: TRBJ1-1; cdr3_length: 11; clone_size: once; v_call: TRBV12-3/TRBV12-4; d_call: -; cdr3_nt: TGTGCCAGCAGTTTAGGGACAGAAGCTTTCTTT; cdr3_aa: CASSLGTEAFF
j_call: TRBJ2-7; cdr3_length: 12; clone_size: -; v_call: TRBV11-2; d_call: -; cdr3_nt: TGTGCCAGCAGCTTAGACAGGGCCGAGCAGTACTTC; cdr3_aa: CASSLDRAEQYF
j_call: TRBJ1-6; cdr3_length: 12; clone_size: -; v_call: TRBV12-3/TRBV12-4; d_call: -; cdr3_nt: TGTGCCAGCAGTTTTGAGACGACCCTTCTCCACTTT; cdr3_aa: CASSFETTLLHF
j_call: TRBJ2-5; cdr3_length: 17; clone_size: -; v_call: TRBV30; d_call: TRBD2; cdr3_nt: TGTGCCCGCGCCGGGGGATCTAGCGGGGGAGCCCAAGAGACCCAGTACTTC; cdr3_aa: CARAGGSSGGAQETQYF
j_call: TRBJ2-7; cdr3_length: 16; clone_size: -; v_call: TRBV7-2; d_call: -; cdr3_nt: TGTGCCAGCAGCCCCCCTGGAATGAGGCTTGGGACCGAGCAGTACTTC; cdr3_aa: CASSPPGMRLGTEQYF
j_call: TRBJ1-1; cdr3_length: 12; clone_size: -; v_call: TRBV12-3/TRBV12-4; d_call: -; cdr3_nt: TGTGCCAGCAGTTTTGACGGATTTGGAGCTTTCTTT; cdr3_aa: CASSFDGFGAFF
j_call: TRBJ2-3; cdr3_length: 13; clone_size: -; v_call: TRBV6-5; d_call: -; cdr3_nt: TGTGCCATCATGGGAGCCTACACAGATACGCAGTATTTT; cdr3_aa: CAIMGAYTDTQYF
j_call: TRBJ1-5; cdr3_length: 14; clone_size: -; v_call: TRBV19; d_call: TRBD1; cdr3_nt: TGTGCCAGTAGTATTCAGGGGGGCAATCAGCCCCAGCATTTT; cdr3_aa: CASSIQGGNQPQHF
j_call: TRBJ2-1; cdr3_length: 15; clone_size: -; v_call: TRBV11-3; d_call: TRBD1; cdr3_nt: TGTGCCAGCAGCCCGGGGGGACAGGGGGCGAGAGAGCAGTTCTTC; cdr3_aa: CASSPGGQGAREQFF
j_call: TRBJ1-4; cdr3_length: 14; clone_size: once; v_call: TRBV3-1/TRBV3-2; d_call: -; cdr3_nt: TGTGCCAGCAGCCGCCGAGGGGAGCAGAAGAAACTGTTTTTT; cdr3_aa: CASSRRGEQKKLFF
j_call: TRBJ2-2; cdr3_length: 15; clone_size: -; v_call: TRBV15; d_call: -; cdr3_nt: TGTGCCACCAGCAGAGAGGGGGCGAGGGACGGGGAGCTGTTTTTT; cdr3_aa: CATSREGARDGELFF
j_call: TRBJ2-6; cdr3_length: 15; clone_size: few; v_call: TRBV6-1; d_call: -; cdr3_nt: TGTGCCAGCAGTGAGGACAGCTCTGGGGCCAACGTCCTGACTTTC; cdr3_aa: CASSEDSSGANVLTF
j_call: TRBJ1-2; cdr3_length: 13; clone_size: -; v_call: TRBV5-1; d_call: -; cdr3_nt: TGCGCCAGCAGTTTAATGAGCGACTATGGCTACACCTTC; cdr3_aa: CASSLMSDYGYTF
j_call: TRBJ2-1; cdr3_length: 15; clone_size: once; v_call: TRBV27; d_call: -; cdr3_nt: TGTGCCAGCAGTGCCGACCGGGACAACCACAATGAGCAGTTCTTC; cdr3_aa: CASSADRDNHNEQFF
j_call: TRBJ2-7; cdr3_length: 14; clone_size: few; v_call: TRBV7-3; d_call: -; cdr3_nt: TGTGCCAGCAGCCCCCAGGGGAACCAGGGCGAGCAGTACTTC; cdr3_aa: CASSPQGNQGEQYF
j_call: TRBJ1-1; cdr3_length: 12; clone_size: -; v_call: TRBV10-3; d_call: -; cdr3_nt: TGTGCCATCAGCCCAACAGTAGCCGAAGCTTTCTTT; cdr3_aa: CAISPTVAEAFF